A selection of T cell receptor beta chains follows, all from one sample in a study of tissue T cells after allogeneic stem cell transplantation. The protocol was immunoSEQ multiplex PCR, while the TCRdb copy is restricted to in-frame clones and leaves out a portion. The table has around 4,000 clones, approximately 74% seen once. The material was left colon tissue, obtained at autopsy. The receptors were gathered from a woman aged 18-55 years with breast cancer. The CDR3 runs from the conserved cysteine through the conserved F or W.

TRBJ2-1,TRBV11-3,CASSPHGSVTYNEQFF
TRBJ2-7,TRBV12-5,CASGFGGDHEQYF
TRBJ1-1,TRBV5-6,CASRQGWDETEAFF
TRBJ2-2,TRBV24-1,CATRGQRNTGELFF
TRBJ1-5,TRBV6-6,CASSYRNGNQPQHF
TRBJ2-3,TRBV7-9,CASSSPSGGRITDTQYF
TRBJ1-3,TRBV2,CASLQDRGNTIYF
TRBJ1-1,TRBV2,CASRGGENTEAFF
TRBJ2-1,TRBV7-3,CASSLTPGGTGDRNEQFF
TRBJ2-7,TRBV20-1,CSASKRIRDEQYF
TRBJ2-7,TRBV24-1,CATSEATGTYEQYF
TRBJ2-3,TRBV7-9,CASSPWGGDFTDTQYF
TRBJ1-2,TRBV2,CASDWTVGTSRYTF
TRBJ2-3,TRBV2,CASNWRTTDTQYF
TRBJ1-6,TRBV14,CASSQTGTGNSPLHF
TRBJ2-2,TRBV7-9,CASSWNFGSGELFF
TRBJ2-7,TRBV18,CASSPGTGGDEQYF
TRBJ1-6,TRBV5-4,CASSLRDRVLGSPLHF
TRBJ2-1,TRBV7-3,CASSLTGREVHNEQFF
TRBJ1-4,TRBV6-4,CASYRVLCPNEKLFF
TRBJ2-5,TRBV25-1,CASSEYLAGGQETQYF
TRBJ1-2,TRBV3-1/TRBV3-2,CASSTRTGAKANYGYTF
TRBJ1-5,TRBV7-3,CASSVDRDQPQHF
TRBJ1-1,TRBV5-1,CASSLGVGQEAFF
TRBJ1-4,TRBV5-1,CASSFGTANEKLFF
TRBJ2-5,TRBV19,CASSNPLGTQYF
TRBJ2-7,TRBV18,CASSPPKVSGEQYF
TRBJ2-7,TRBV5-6,CASSSFSGGAYEQYF
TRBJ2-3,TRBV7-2,CASTGTSGPDTQYF
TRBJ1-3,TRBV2,CASLMNPSGNTIYF
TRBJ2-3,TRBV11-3,CASSVGTPEKDDTQYF
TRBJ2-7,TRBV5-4,CASSLGQGISYEQYF
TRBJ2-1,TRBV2,CASSPFNEQFF
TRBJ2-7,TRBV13,CASSSRTVKYEQYF
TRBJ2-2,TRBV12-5,CASGSRRTDNTGELFF
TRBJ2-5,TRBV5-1,CASIDYQETQYF
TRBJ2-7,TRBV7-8,CASSLGVQAYEQYF
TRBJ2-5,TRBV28,CASSQLGFQETQYF
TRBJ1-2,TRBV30,CAWSAGTGSGGYTF
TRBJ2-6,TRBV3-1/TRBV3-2,CASARSGVNVLTF
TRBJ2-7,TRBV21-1,CASSLRPGGGSSYEQYF
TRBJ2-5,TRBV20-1,CSARRAETQYF